One and the same sample provided the 22 T cell receptor beta chains below, sequenced in a study of blood T cell repertoires in COVID-19. This table comes from immunoSEQ multiplex PCR, and its TCRdb copy is limited to in-frame clones, with some not included. The sample holds 260,000 or so clones; roughly 76% are singletons and the top ten take 7.5%. Source material: peripheral blood. The receptors were gathered from a woman older than 75 with COVID-19, enrolled during active disease.

About this clone itself: The sample carries other DNA sequences with the same CDR3. This rearrangement joins TRBV7-8 to TRBJ1-1; maybe TRBD1 (5 bases). The CDR3 is made up of 14 amino acids. Germline CDR1 and CDR2: SGHVS and FQNEAQ. V was clipped by 1 base and J by 5 bases, with 11 bases between them. The CDR3 bases are TGTGCCAGCAGCTTAGTGGGCGGGGGGACTGAAGCTTTCTTT. Residues: CASSLVGGGTEAFF.

The chain carries TRBV28 and TRBJ2-2; perhaps TRBD2 as D (5 bases). The CDR3 sequence is 12 residues long. Germline V gene data show CDR1 as MDHEN and CDR2 as SYDVKM. V lost 2 bases, J lost 10 bases, and 8 bases lay in between. CDR3 DNA sequence: TGTGCCAGCAGTTTAGAGGGTGCGGAGCTGTTTTTT. Translating gives CASSLEGAELFF.

For this clone: One junction end does not reproduce the germline sequence, and a read error may be involved. This chain joins TRBV28 and TRBJ1-1; D not certain. Germline assignment: CDR1 MDHEN and CDR2 SYDVKM. The CDR3 is 15 residues long. The CDR3 nucleotides read TGTGCCAGCAGTCTATGGGGAGTCCGAATCACTGAAGCTTTCTTT. It encodes CASSLWGVRITEAFF. The entire variable domain, with the rest obtained from reference TRBV28 and TRBJ1-1, is as follows: DVKVTQSSRYLVKRTGEKVFLECVQDMDHENMFWYRQDPGLGLRLIYFSYDVKMKEKGDIPEGYSVSREKKERFSLILESASTNQTSMYLCASSLWGVRITEAFFGQGTRLTVV.

CDR3 region: CASSPGTSGSRTGELFF. DNA for the CDR3: TGTGCCAGCAGCCCTGGGACTAGCGGGAGTCGAACCGGGGAGCTGTTTTTT. This chain joins TRBV11-3 and TRBJ2-2; the match to TRBD2 covers 14 bases. Germline V gene lookup returns CDR1 SGHNT and CDR2 YENEEA. The V and J ends lost 5 bases and 5 bases, in that order; junction bases with no gene match: 7. CDR3 size: 17 residues.

This chain connects TRBV7-2 to TRBJ2-1; 8 bases map to TRBD2. With V trimmed by 0 bases and J by 8 bases, 9 bases remained unmatched. The CDR3 has 16 amino acids. Germline CDR1 and CDR2: SGHTA and FQGNSA. CDR3 in amino acids: CASSLASGTSNDEQFF. The DNA for the CDR3 is TGTGCCAGCAGCTTAGCGTCCGGGACTAGTAACGATGAGCAGTTCTTC.

The rearrangement joins TRBV6-5 to TRBJ1-2; maybe TRBD1 (5 bases). The CDR3 consists of 13 residues. Per germline, CDR1 MNHEY and CDR2 SVGAGI. Trimming cost V 3 bases and J 4 bases, with 9 bases left between them. The CDR3 DNA is TGTGCCAGCAGTTATGGGGCGTTCTATGGCTACACCTTC. Translated, it gives CASSYGAFYGYTF.

The rearrangement links TRBV10-1 to TRBJ2-7; D perhaps matches TRBD1 (6 bases). V gave up 3 bases and J gave up 1 base, with 13 bases separating them. The CDR3 sequence is 15 residues long. Germline V CDR1 and CDR2: WNHNN, SYGVQD (reference sequence). CDR3 in DNA: TGCGCCAGCAGTGATCGCAAACAGGGTTCCTACGAGCAGTACTTC. Translation: CASSDRKQGSYEQYF.

The chain links TRBV25-1 to TRBJ2-1, with TRBD2 matching over 10 bases. CDR1 and CDR2 from the germline V gene are MGHDK and SYGVNS. This CDR3 has 14 residues. V dropped 6 bases and J dropped 8; count of bases not matched to a gene: 7. The CDR3 sequence: CASSSSGSSDEQFF. The CDR3 nucleotides read TGTGCCAGCAGCTCTAGCGGGAGTTCCGATGAGCAGTTCTTC.

The chain combines TRBV14 with TRBJ2-7; 9 bases fit TRBD2. Germline trimming cut 10 bases from V and 2 bases from J; bases unmatched to any gene: 6. CDR3 length: 13 amino acids. CDR1 is SGHDN, CDR2 FVKESK, per germline. The CDR3 protein is CATAPSGAYEQYF. CDR3 nucleotides: TGTGCCACCGCCCCTAGCGGGGCCTACGAGCAGTACTTC.

The V call is TRBV10-3, the J call TRBJ1-1; tentatively, D is TRBD1 (5 bases). This CDR3 has 13 amino acids. The V gene's germline CDR1 is ENHRY and CDR2 SYGVKD. V shed 2 bases and J shed 3 bases, with 7 bases lying between them. The CDR3 bases are TGTGCCATCAGTGAGGGGGGGGACACTGAAGCTTTCTTT. Translation gives CAISEGGDTEAFF.

The chain carries TRBV5-1 and TRBJ1-1; D gene unclear. V was cut by 1 base and J by 5 bases, with 9 bases left in between. In germline, CDR1 is SGHRS, CDR2 YFSETQ. The CDR3 runs to 13 residues. CDR3 amino acids: CASSLFSQTEAFF. The CDR3 region has the DNA TGCGCCAGCAGCTTGTTTTCACAGACTGAAGCTTTCTTT.

This clone was counted a few times. This sequence joins TRBV6-5 and TRBJ1-3; D is uncertain. CDR1 and CDR2 from the germline V gene are MNHEY and SVGAGI. The CDR3 is 14 residues long. Trimming took 6 bases from V and 4 from J, leaving 13 bases between them. The CDR3 here is CASRAGSFGNTIYF. DNA for the CDR3: TGTGCCAGCAGGGCCGGGTCGTTCGGAAACACCATATATTTT.

The chain recombines TRBV20-1 with TRBJ1-5, with 10 positions matching TRBD1. V trimming: 3 bases; J trimming: 2 bases; junction bases outside the gene matches: 4. Germline V gene data show CDR1 as DFQATT and CDR2 as SNEGSKA (reference sequence). CDR3 size: 15 residues. The CDR3, as DNA: TGCAGTGCTAGTTCCGGGACAGGGGGCAATCAGCCCCAGCATTTT. Its protein product is CSASSGTGGNQPQHF.

This clone was seen just once. The V call is TRBV6-1, the J call TRBJ2-7, with 11 positions matching TRBD1. V shed 2 bases and J 5 bases; nucleotides not matched to a gene: 8. The CDR3 contains 16 residues. Germline CDR1 and CDR2: MNHNS and SASEGT. The CDR3 reads CASSESLRGQGDEQYF. The CDR3 region has the DNA TGTGCCAGCAGTGAATCACTAAGGGGACAGGGGGACGAGCAGTACTTC.

Only a few counts were recorded for this clone. The CDR3 loop is CASSQGMAGLGPDEQFF. CDR3 coding DNA: TGCGCCAGCAGCCAGGGAATGGCGGGACTAGGTCCAGATGAGCAGTTCTTC. The rearrangement links TRBV5-1 to TRBJ2-1, with 8 bases that match TRBD2. This CDR3 contains 17 residues. V dropped 4 bases and J dropped 8; count of bases not matched to a gene: 17. Germline-derived CDR1 and CDR2 are SGHRS and YFSETQ. The full variable domain, its missing parts supplied by reference TRBV5-1 and TRBJ2-1, is KAGVTQTPRYLIKTRGQQVTLSCSPISGHRSVSWYQQTPGQGLQFLFEYFSETQRNKGNFPGRFSGRQFSNSRSEMNVSTLELGDSALYLCASSQGMAGLGPDEQFFGPGTRLTVL.

V is TRBV11-2 and J is TRBJ2-5; D may be TRBD2 (5 bases). The CDR3 covers 14 residues. Trimming removed 5 bases at V and 5 bases at J, with 15 bases between. In germline, CDR1 is SGHAT, CDR2 FQNNGV. The CDR3 sequence: CASSPNGLGETQYF. The CDR3 DNA sequence: TGTGCCAGCAGCCCGAACGGACTGGGTGAGACCCAGTACTTC.

The gene calls are TRBV7-9 and TRBJ1-5; perhaps TRBD1 as D (6 bases). Trimming took 8 bases from V and 5 from J, leaving 19 bases between them. The CDR3 length is 15 residues. The V gene's germline CDR1 is SEHNR and CDR2 FQNEAQ (reference sequence). CDR3 sequence: CASSHGTGNDQPQHF. As DNA, the CDR3 is TGTGCCAGCTCCCACGGCACAGGGAACGATCAGCCCCAGCATTTT.

The V and J genes are TRBV6-5 and TRBJ2-1; 13 nucleotides match TRBD2. The CDR3 spans 14 residues. Per the germline V gene, CDR1 is MNHEY and CDR2 is SVGAGI. The V and J ends lost 11 bases and 5 bases, in that order; junction bases with no gene match: 6. The CDR3 protein is CAGDGLAGDNEQFF. In DNA form, the CDR3 reads TGTGCCGGAGATGGACTAGCGGGAGACAATGAGCAGTTCTTC.

This chain links TRBV30 with TRBJ1-4, with 7 nucleotides matching TRBD1. The CDR3 extends over 12 amino acids. V lost 3 bases to trimming and J lost 8 bases; unmatched junction nucleotides: 3. Germline V lookup: CDR1 GTSNPN, CDR2 SVGIG (reference sequence). The CDR3 DNA is TGTGCCTGGAGCCGGACAGGAGAAAAACTGTTTTTT. Translating it yields CAWSRTGEKLFF.

This clone was picked up a small number of times. This chain links TRBV5-6 with TRBJ2-7; D might be TRBD2 (6 bases). Trimming stripped 0 bases from V and 6 bases from J, with 7 bases between. Germline V gene data show CDR1 as SGHDT and CDR2 as YYEEEE. This CDR3 is 12 amino acids long. The CDR3 DNA reads as TGTGCCAGCAGCTTGGGTAGCGGCGAGCAGTACTTC. Translation: CASSLGSGEQYF.

V and J are TRBV24-1 and TRBJ2-1, with 13 bases lining up with TRBD2. The CDR3 covers 16 residues. V trimming: 4 bases; J trimming: 7 bases; junction bases outside the gene matches: 6. Per the germline V gene, CDR1 is KGHDR and CDR2 is SFDVKD. This CDR3 is CATSDITSGRGNEQFF. The CDR3 region has the DNA TGTGCCACCAGTGACATTACTAGCGGGAGGGGTAATGAGCAGTTCTTC.

V gene TRBV6-5 combines with J gene TRBJ1-4; D gene ambiguous. The CDR3 totals 11 residues. The V and J ends lost 7 bases and 12 bases respectively, with 12 bases between them. Germline lookup yields CDR1 MNHEY and CDR2 SVGAGI. The CDR3 DNA follows: TGTGCCAGCAAAGGAGATGGCCAACTGTTTTTT. This encodes CASKGDGQLFF.